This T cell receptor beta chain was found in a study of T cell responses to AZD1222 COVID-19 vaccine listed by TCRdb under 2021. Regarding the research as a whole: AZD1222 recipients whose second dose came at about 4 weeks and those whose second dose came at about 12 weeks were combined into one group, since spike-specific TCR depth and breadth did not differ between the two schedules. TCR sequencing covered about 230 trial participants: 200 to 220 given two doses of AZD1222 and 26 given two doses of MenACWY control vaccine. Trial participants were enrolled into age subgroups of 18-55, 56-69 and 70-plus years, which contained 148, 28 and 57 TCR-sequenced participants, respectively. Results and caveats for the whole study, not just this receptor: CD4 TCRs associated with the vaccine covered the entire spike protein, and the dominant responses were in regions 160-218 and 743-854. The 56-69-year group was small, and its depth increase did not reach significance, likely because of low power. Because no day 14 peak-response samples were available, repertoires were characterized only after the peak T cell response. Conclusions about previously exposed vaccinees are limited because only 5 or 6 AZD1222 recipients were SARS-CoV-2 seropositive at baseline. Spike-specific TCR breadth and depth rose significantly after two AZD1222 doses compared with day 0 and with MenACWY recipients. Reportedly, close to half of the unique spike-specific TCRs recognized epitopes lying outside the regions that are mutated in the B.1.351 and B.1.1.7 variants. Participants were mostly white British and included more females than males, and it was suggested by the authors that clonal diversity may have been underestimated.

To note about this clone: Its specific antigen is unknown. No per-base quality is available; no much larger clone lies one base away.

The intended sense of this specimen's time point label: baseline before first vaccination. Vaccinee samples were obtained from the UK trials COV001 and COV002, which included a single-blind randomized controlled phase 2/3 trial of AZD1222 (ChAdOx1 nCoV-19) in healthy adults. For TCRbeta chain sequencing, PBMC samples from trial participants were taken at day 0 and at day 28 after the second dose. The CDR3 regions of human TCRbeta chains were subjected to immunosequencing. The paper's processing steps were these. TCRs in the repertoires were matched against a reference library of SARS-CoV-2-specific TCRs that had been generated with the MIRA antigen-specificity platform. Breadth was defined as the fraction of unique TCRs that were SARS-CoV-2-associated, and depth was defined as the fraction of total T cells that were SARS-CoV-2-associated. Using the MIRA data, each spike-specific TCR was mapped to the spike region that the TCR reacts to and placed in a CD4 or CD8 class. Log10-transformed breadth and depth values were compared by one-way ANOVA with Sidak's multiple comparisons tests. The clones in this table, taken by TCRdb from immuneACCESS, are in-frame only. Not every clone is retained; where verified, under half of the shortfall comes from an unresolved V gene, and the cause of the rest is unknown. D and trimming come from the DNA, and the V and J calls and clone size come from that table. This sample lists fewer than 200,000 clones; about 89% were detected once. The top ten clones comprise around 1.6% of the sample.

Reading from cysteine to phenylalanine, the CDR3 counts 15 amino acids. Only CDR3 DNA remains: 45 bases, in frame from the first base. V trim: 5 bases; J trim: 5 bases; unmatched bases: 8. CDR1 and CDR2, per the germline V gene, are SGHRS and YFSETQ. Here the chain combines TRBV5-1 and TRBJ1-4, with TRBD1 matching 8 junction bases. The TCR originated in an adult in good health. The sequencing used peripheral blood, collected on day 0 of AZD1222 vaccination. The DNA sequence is TGCGCCAGCAGTAAGACAGGGGAAAGGAATGAAAAACTGTTTTTT. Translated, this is CASSKTGERNEKLFF.